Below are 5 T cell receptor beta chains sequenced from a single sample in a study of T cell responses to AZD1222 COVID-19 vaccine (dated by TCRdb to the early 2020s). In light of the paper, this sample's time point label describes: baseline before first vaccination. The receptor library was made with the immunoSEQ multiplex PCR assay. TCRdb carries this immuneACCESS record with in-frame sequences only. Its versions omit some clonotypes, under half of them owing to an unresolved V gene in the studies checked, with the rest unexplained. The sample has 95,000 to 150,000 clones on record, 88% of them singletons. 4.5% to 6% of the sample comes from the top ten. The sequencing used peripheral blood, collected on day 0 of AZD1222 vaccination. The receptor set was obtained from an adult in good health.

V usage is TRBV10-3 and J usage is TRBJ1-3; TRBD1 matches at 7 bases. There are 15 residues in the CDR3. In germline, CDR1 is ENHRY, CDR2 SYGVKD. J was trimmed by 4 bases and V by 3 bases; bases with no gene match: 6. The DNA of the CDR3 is TGTGCCATCAGTGATGGGGGACAGATAGGAAACACCATATATTTT. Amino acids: CAISDGGQIGNTIYF.

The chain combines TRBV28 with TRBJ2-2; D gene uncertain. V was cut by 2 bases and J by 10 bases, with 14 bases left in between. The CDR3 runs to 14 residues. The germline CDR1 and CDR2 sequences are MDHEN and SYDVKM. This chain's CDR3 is CASSLTQGKQELFF. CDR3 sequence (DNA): TGTGCCAGCAGTTTAACCCAAGGAAAACAGGAGCTGTTTTTT.

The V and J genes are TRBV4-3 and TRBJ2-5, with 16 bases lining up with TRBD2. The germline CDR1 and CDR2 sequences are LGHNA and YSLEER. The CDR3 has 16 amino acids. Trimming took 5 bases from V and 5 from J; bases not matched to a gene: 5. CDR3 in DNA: TGCGCCAGCAGCATGGGACTAGCGGGGGGGGCGGAGACCCAGTACTTC. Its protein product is CASSMGLAGGAETQYF.

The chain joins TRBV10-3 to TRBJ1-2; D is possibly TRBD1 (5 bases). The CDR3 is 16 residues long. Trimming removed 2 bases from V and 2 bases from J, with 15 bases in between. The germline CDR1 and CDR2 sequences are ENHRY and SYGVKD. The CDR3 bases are TGTGCCATCAGTGAGGGGGCGGGGGACCTAAACTATGGCTACACCTTC. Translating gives CAISEGAGDLNYGYTF.

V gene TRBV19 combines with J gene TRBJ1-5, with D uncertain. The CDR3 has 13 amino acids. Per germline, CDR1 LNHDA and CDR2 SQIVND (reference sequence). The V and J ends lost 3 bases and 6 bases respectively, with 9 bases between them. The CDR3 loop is CASSILLGQPQHF. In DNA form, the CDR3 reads TGTGCCAGTAGTATCTTATTAGGTCAGCCCCAGCATTTT.